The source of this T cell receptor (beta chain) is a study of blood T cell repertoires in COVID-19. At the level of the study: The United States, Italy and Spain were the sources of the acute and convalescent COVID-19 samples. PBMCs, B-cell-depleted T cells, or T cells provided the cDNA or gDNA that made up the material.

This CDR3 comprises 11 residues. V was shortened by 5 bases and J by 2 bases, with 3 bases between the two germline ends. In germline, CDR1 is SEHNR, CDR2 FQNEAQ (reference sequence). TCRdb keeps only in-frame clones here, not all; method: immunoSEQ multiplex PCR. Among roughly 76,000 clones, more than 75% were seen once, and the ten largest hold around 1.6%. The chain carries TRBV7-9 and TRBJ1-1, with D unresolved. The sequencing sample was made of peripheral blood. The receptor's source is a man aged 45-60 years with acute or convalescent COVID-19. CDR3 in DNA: TGTGCCAGCAGCAGCAACACTGAAGCTTTCTTT. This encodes CASSSNTEAFF.